This TCR beta chain was sequenced in a study of cytomegalovirus exposure and HLA in healthy donors. Trimming removed 0 bases from V and 0 bases from J, with 7 bases in between. The CDR3 is 14 residues long. CDR1 and CDR2 (germline): SGHNT, YYREEE (reference sequence). PCR amplification relied on 60 Vbeta primers (plus 13 Jbeta primers). Profiling relied on immunoSEQ multiplex PCR, and the TCRdb table lists in-frame clones only, not all of them. The sample contains over 100,000 clones, around 70% of which appear only once. This clonotype was sampled from a male donor in good health and CMV-seronegative. The source material was PBMCs. The chain is built from TRBV5-4 and TRBJ2-7; possibly TRBD1 for D (6 bases). CDR3 sequence: CASSLDRVSYEQYF. CDR3 in DNA: TGTGCCAGCAGCTTGGACAGGGTCTCCTACGAGCAGTACTTC.